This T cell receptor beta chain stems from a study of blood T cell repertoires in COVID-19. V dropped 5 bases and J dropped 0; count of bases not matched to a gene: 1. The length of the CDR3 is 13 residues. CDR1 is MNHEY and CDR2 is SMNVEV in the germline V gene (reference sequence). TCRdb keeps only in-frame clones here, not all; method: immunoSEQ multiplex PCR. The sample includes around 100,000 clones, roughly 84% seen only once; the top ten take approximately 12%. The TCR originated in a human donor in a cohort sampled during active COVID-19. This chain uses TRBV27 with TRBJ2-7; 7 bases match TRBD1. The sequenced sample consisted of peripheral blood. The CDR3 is CASSGDSSYEQYF. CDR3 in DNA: TGTGCCAGCAGTGGGGACAGCTCCTACGAGCAGTACTTC.